The next 11 T cell receptor beta chains were all read from a single sample in a study of Tregs in tolerant kidney transplant recipients. Recipients received nonmyeloablative bone marrow transplants from related graft donors, with transient mixed chimerism. The protocol was immunoSEQ multiplex PCR, while the TCRdb copy is restricted to in-frame clones and leaves out a portion. The sample has about 31,000 clones, and its top ten clones hold approximately 1.7%. The sample consisted of CD4+ T cells from blood (PBMCs), taken 24 months after the transplant. These receptors came from a human patient who received a combined kidney and bone marrow transplant. The graft donor may account for some of the T cells.

As for this clone: The read ends 3 residues early relative to the CDR3; the germline J gene fills the gap. The chain couples TRBV6-4 to TRBJ2-1; tentative D call: TRBD1 (6 bases). This CDR3 region has 16 residues. Germline V gives CDR1 MRHNA, CDR2 SNTAGT. Trimming stripped 5 bases from V and 4 bases from J, with 18 bases between. CDR3 bases read: TGTGCCAGCAGTCACGACTCCGGGACAAAATACAATGAG. Encoded protein: CASSHDSGTKYNE. From start to end, the CDR3 is CASSHDSGTKYNEQFF.

As concerns this clone: The CDR3 goes on 3 residues after the read ends, and that part is filled in from the germline J gene. The V call is TRBV2, the J call TRBJ2-1; 7 bases fit TRBD2. The ends lost 6 bases at V and 1 base at J; junction bases unmatched: 9. Looked up from germline, CDR1 is SNHLY and CDR2 is FYNNEI. The CDR3 consists of 16 residues. CDR3 bases read: TGTGCCAGCAGAGCAAGCGGGGAGGCTTCCTACAATGAG. This translates into CASRASGEASYNE. The full-length CDR3 reads as CASRASGEASYNEQFF.

For this clone: With the read ending 3 residues before the CDR3 end, the germline J gene is used to fill in that end. The chain employs TRBV18 and TRBJ1-2; D remains ambiguous. Looked up from germline, CDR1 is KGHSH and CDR2 is LQKENI. The length of the CDR3 is 14 residues. CDR3 bases read: TGTGCCAGCTCACCACCGGAGGGTAGCGGCGGC. Residues: CASSPPEGSGG. The whole CDR3 is CASSPPEGSGGYTF.

Concerning this clone itself: The read finishes 3 residues shy of the CDR3 end, and the germline J gene is used to complete it. The chain joins TRBV9 to TRBJ2-5, with D perhaps TRBD1 (6 bases). This CDR3 has 17 amino acids. The V gene's germline CDR1 is SGDLS and CDR2 YYNGEE. The germline V and J ends were trimmed by 0 bases and 4 bases, with 19 bases remaining between them. The CDR3 sequence: CASSVGVGQGTRETQYF. The sequenced CDR3 bases are TGTGCCAGCAGCGTAGGAGTCGGTCAGGGGACACGAGAGACC.

About this clone: The observed sequence ends 3 residues before the CDR3 terminus, with the missing tail filled in from the germline J gene. The chain links TRBV11-2 to TRBJ2-2, with a weak D call TRBD1 (6 bases). Germline V CDR1 and CDR2: SGHAT, FQNNGV. The ends were cut back, 5 bases at V and 6 bases at J, with 10 bases in the middle. The CDR3 is 13 amino acids. The DNA read from the CDR3 is TGTGCCAGCAGCACAGGGTCCCCCGGGGAG. Translating gives CASSTGSPGE. The CDR3 reads in full as CASSTGSPGELFF.

In regard to this clone: The CDR3 end lies 3 residues beyond the end of the read and is filled in from the germline J gene. The chain links TRBV6-2 or TRBV6-3 to TRBJ2-1; 10 positions agree with TRBD1. V was pared by 2 bases and J by 4 bases, with 5 bases of the junction left unmatched. The CDR3 spans 16 residues. The germline CDR1 and CDR2 sequences are MNHEY and SVGEGT. Partial CDR3 DNA: TGTGCCAGCAGTTACCTGGGACAGGGGCGGTACAATGAG. It yields the protein CASSYLGQGRYNE. The entire CDR3 protein is CASSYLGQGRYNEQFF.

Concerning this clone itself: The read ends 3 residues early relative to the CDR3; the germline J gene fills the gap. V gene TRBV18 combines with J gene TRBJ1-2, with 11 nucleotides matching TRBD1. The CDR3 consists of 17 residues. Germline V gives CDR1 KGHSH, CDR2 LQKENI. CDR3: CASSPREGQGARRGYTF. The CDR3 bases that were read are TGTGCCAGCTCACCGCGGGAAGGACAGGGGGCTCGGCGGGGC.

Worth noting for this clone: From the germline J gene comes the end of the CDR3, since the read stops 3 residues before it. V usage is TRBV5-1 and J usage is TRBJ2-7, with 8 positions matching TRBD2. V lost 7 bases to trimming and J lost 4 bases; unmatched junction nucleotides: 13. This CDR3 spans 15 amino acids. Germline lookup yields CDR1 SGHRS and CDR2 YFSETQ. The CDR3 sequence: CASASTGGDTYEQYF. Incomplete CDR3 DNA: TGCGCCAGCGCCTCGACCGGGGGGGACACTTACGAG.

About this clone: The read finishes 3 residues shy of the CDR3 end, and the germline J gene is used to complete it. V and J are TRBV7-2 and TRBJ2-7; D perhaps matches TRBD2 (5 bases). Germline loops: CDR1 SGHTA, CDR2 FQGNSA. This CDR3 contains 17 residues. V was clipped by 0 bases and J by 1 base, with 16 bases between them. CDR3 sequence: CASSLAVAGLSSYEQYF. The sequenced CDR3 bases are TGTGCCAGCAGCTTAGCGGTTGCGGGCCTAAGTTCCTACGAG.

In the case of this clone: The DNA ends 3 residues before the CDR3 does, and the rest of the CDR3 is filled in from the germline J gene. The V call is TRBV30, the J call TRBJ1-4; D is perhaps TRBD1 (5 bases). Germline-derived CDR1 and CDR2 are GTSNPN and SVGIG (reference sequence). V was shortened by 0 bases and J by 8 bases, with 22 bases between the two germline ends. The CDR3 extends over 17 amino acids. Partial CDR3 DNA: TGTGCCTGGAGTGTACTCGTGGCAGGGTTAAGTTGCGAAAAA. This codes for CAWSVLVAGLSCEK. The whole CDR3 region reads CAWSVLVAGLSCEKLFF.

For this clone: The read terminates 3 residues ahead of where the CDR3 ends, so the germline J gene completes it. The chain has TRBV2 and TRBJ1-1; 8 bases line up with TRBD1. The CDR3 extends over 17 amino acids. Looked up from germline, CDR1 is SNHLY and CDR2 is FYNNEI. V lost 0 bases to trimming and J lost 4 bases; unmatched junction nucleotides: 10. The CDR3 loop is CASSEAPRGPPSTEAFF. The part of the CDR3 DNA that was read is TGTGCCAGCAGTGAAGCTCCCAGGGGGCCACCGAGCACTGAA.